This T cell receptor beta chain appears in the sequencing data of a study of T cells in Graves' hyperthyroidism and ophthalmopathy. Turning to the study itself: Peripheral blood draws took place at initial diagnosis, ahead of any treatment.

This clonotype was observed many times. V was cut by 5 bases and J by 6 bases, with 14 bases left in between. The CDR3 has 14 amino acids. Germline lookup yields CDR1 SGHTA and CDR2 FQGTGA. It was RNA transcripts that yielded the amplified TCR beta CDR3 regions. TCR CDR3 underwent first-round RT-PCR with the HTBI primer set. TCRdb re-analysed the multiplex PCR reads in MiXCR, keeping a single row per CDR3 protein. The repertoire has approximately 420,000 distinct CDR3 sequences, roughly 13% of them found once; the top ten carry 5.3%. Absent ophthalmopathy progression within 18 months defined stable Graves' hyperthyroidism. Those patients with uncontrolled infection, other autoimmune disease, pregnancy or lactation were excluded. 9 to 10 ml fresh peripheral blood yielded the PBMCs.

What was sequenced was blood. This clonotype was sampled from a woman aged 18-29 years with Graves' hyperthyroidism. The chain employs TRBV7-3 and TRBJ2-1; possible D gene TRBD1, 5 bases. The CDR3 here is CASSQGDWGNEQFF. The CDR3 DNA is TGTGCCAGCAGCCAGGGTGATTGGGGCAATGAGCAGTTCTTC.